These 5 T cell receptor beta chains originate from one sample sequenced in a study of cytomegalovirus exposure and HLA in healthy donors. Assay: immunoSEQ multiplex PCR; the TCRdb copy retains only in-frame clones and omits some. The table has 200,000 to 250,000 clones, 75% to 90% seen once. Sequencing used PBMCs. These receptors came from a woman under 40 in good health and CMV-seropositive.

This clone was picked up a small number of times. The chain is built from TRBV27 and TRBJ2-6; D remains ambiguous. The CDR3 is 13 amino acids. The germline V gene encodes CDR1 MNHEY and CDR2 SMNVEV (reference sequence). Trimming took 6 bases from V and 4 from J, leaving 7 bases between them. CDR3 bases: TGTGCCAGCAGCCCCAGGGGGGCCAACGTCCTGACTTTC. This encodes CASSPRGANVLTF.

This chain connects TRBV14 to TRBJ2-7, with 7 nucleotides matching TRBD1. Germline lookup yields CDR1 SGHDN and CDR2 FVKESK. CDR3 size: 14 residues. V was pared by 4 bases and J by 6 bases, with 9 bases of the junction left unmatched. The CDR3 sequence: CASSLGTGEFEQYF. The CDR3, as DNA: TGTGCCAGCAGCCTCGGAACAGGGGAGTTCGAGCAGTACTTC.

A few counts support this clone. The chain employs TRBV7-9 and TRBJ1-1, with a weak D call TRBD1 (5 bases). V was clipped by 0 bases and J by 0 bases, with 5 bases between them. Germline CDR1 is SEHNR and CDR2 is FQNEAQ (reference sequence). The CDR3 is made up of 14 amino acids. This CDR3 reads CASSLAGVNTEAFF. The CDR3 DNA sequence: TGTGCCAGCAGCTTAGCAGGGGTGAACACTGAAGCTTTCTTT.

This clone was observed a single time. The chain combines TRBV27 with TRBJ1-2; 9 bases are a match to TRBD1. With V trimmed by 3 bases and J by 8 bases, 7 bases remained unmatched. CDR1 is MNHEY and CDR2 is SMNVEV in the germline V gene (reference sequence). This CDR3 has 14 residues. CDR3 residues: CASSFLDRGGGYTF. The CDR3 nucleotides read TGTGCCAGCAGTTTCCTGGACAGGGGTGGAGGCTACACCTTC.

A note on this clone: The same CDR3 is also encoded by other DNA sequences in this sample. This chain joins TRBV4-1 and TRBJ1-5; no definite D call. The CDR3 loop spans 14 amino acids. CDR1 and CDR2 (germline): MGHRA, YSYEKL. V was pared by 0 bases and J by 1 base, with 4 bases between. The CDR3 loop is CASSQEGSNQPQHF. CDR3 sequence (DNA): TGCGCCAGCAGCCAAGAGGGCAGCAATCAGCCCCAGCATTTT.